These 14 T cell receptor beta chains were all obtained from the same sample, sequenced in a study of blood T cell repertoires in COVID-19. Clones were sequenced by immunoSEQ multiplex PCR, and TCRdb holds only the in-frame ones, with some missing. Found here are roughly 190,000 clones, approximately 79% of them singletons; the top ten hold approximately 4.7%. The sample taken for sequencing was PBMCs or T cells enriched from blood (not recorded which). These receptors all come from a woman in her sixties or seventies with acute COVID-19.

CDR3: CASSQYLTNLQENGQTYEQYV. The CDR3 DNA is TGTGCCAGCAGCCAATATCTTACGAACTTACAGGAGAACGGACAGACCTACGAGCAGTACGTC. The chain recombines TRBV3-1 (or the pseudogene TRBV3-2) with TRBJ2-7; D may be TRBD1 (6 bases). V was trimmed by 2 bases and J by 2 bases, leaving 31 bases between them. Germline lookup yields CDR1 LGHDT and CDR2 YNNKEL (reference sequence). The CDR3 loop spans 21 amino acids.

The chain links TRBV27 to TRBJ2-3; possible D gene TRBD2, 5 bases. Germline CDR1 reads MNHEY; CDR2 reads SMNVEV (reference sequence). V shed 6 bases and J shed 6 bases, with 16 bases lying between them. This CDR3 is 14 amino acids long. CDR3 bases: TGTGCCAGCAGCTTCCTGGGAGCACCGGATACGCAGTATTTT. It is translated as CASSFLGAPDTQYF.

The rearrangement uses TRBV5-4 and TRBJ2-7; tentative D call: TRBD2 (5 bases). CDR3 length equals 12 residues. Trimming stripped 2 bases from V and 4 bases from J, with 7 bases between. The germline V gene encodes CDR1 SGHNT and CDR2 YYREEE (reference sequence). The CDR3: CASSFRGYEQYF. The DNA for the CDR3 is TGTGCCAGCAGCTTCCGGGGATACGAGCAGTACTTC.

CDR3 sequence reads: CASSGRDRNQPQHF. In DNA, the CDR3 is TGTGCCAGCAGTGGCCGGGACAGGAATCAGCCCCAGCATTTT. The chain carries TRBV27 and TRBJ1-5; TRBD1 matches at 8 bases. V shed 5 bases and J 4 bases; nucleotides not matched to a gene: 4. This CDR3 contains 14 residues. Germline V gives CDR1 MNHEY, CDR2 SMNVEV (reference sequence).

This clone was counted between two and nine times. The chain is built from TRBV18 and TRBJ1-1; TRBD1 aligns across 7 bases. The CDR3 covers 13 residues. Trimming removed 8 bases from V and 4 bases from J; junction bases left unmatched: 7. The germline CDR1 and CDR2 sequences are KGHSH and LQKENI. The CDR3 spells CASLSGGSTEAFF. In DNA, the CDR3 is TGTGCCAGCCTCTCAGGGGGGAGCACTGAAGCTTTCTTT. The full variable domain, rest sourced from reference TRBV18 and TRBJ1-1, is NAGVMQNPRHLVRRRGQEARLRCSPMKGHSHVYWYRQLPEEGLKFMVYLQKENIIDESGMPKERFSAEFPKEGPSILRIQQVVRGDSAAYFCASLSGGSTEAFFGQGTRLTVV.

The chain's CDR3 is CASSVGQGAIYEQYF. The CDR3 DNA is TGTGCCAGTAGTGTGGGACAGGGGGCGATCTACGAGCAGTACTTC. The chain recombines TRBV19 with TRBJ2-7; 12 nucleotides match TRBD1. The trim removed 5 bases at V and 3 bases at J, leaving 5 bases unmatched. The germline V gene has CDR1 LNHDA and CDR2 SQIVND (reference sequence). The CDR3 runs 15 residues.

This clone was found a few times. The chain recombines TRBV30 with TRBJ1-6, with 8 bases identical to TRBD1. Germline values: CDR1 GTSNPN, CDR2 SVGIG (reference sequence). CDR3 length: 12 residues. The ends lost 5 bases at V and 8 bases at J; junction bases unmatched: 2. In DNA form, the CDR3 reads TGTGCCTGGGGGACAGGACATTCACCCCTCCACTTT. The encoded protein is CAWGTGHSPLHF.

The chain is built from TRBV5-1 and TRBJ2-7; D gene unclear. The CDR3 covers 13 residues. V was pared by 0 bases and J by 6 bases, with 10 bases between. Germline CDR1 SGHRS, CDR2 YFSETQ. In DNA form, the CDR3 reads TGCGCCAGCAGCTTGGGCGGCTTTGGCGAGCAGTACTTC. It yields the protein CASSLGGFGEQYF.

This clone was detected only once. V and J are TRBV5-6 and TRBJ2-3; D is perhaps TRBD2 (6 bases). The CDR3 is made up of 12 amino acids. V shed 4 bases and J shed 8 bases, with 11 bases lying between them. Germline V CDR1 and CDR2: SGHDT, YYEEEE. CDR3 bases: TGTGCCAGCAGCCCCAGGAGGGGTACGCAGTATTTT. Translated: CASSPRRGTQYF.

The chain employs TRBV5-4 and TRBJ1-5; D may be TRBD1 (5 bases). V shed 2 bases and J shed 7 bases, with 19 bases lying between them. Per the germline V gene, CDR1 is SGHNT and CDR2 is YYREEE (reference sequence). The CDR3 covers 16 residues. As DNA, the CDR3 is TGTGCCAGCAGCTTCTGGAGGGCCCAAGGGGAGCAGCCCCAGCATTTT. Its protein product is CASSFWRAQGEQPQHF.

This chain connects TRBV7-9 to TRBJ2-2, with D possibly TRBD2 on 5 matching bases. CDR1 and CDR2 (germline): SEHNR, FQNEAQ (reference sequence). CDR3 size: 12 residues. Trimming left V 5 bases short and J 8 bases short, with 9 bases between. CDR3 coding DNA: TGTGCCAGCAGCGAGGGCGGTGGGGAGCTGTTTTTT. Its protein product is CASSEGGGELFF.

On this clone: The sample has other DNA sequences that encode this CDR3 too. The V call is TRBV9, the J call TRBJ1-2; unclear D gene. Germline CDR1 reads SGDLS; CDR2 reads YYNGEE. This CDR3 comprises 14 residues. V dropped 0 bases and J dropped 4 bases, with 10 bases sitting between them. The chain's CDR3 is CASSVGDTSYGYTF. The CDR3 DNA is TGTGCCAGCAGCGTAGGAGACACCTCCTATGGCTACACCTTC.

The genes are TRBV10-1 and TRBJ1-2, with D possibly matching TRBD1 (6 bases). V was cut by 6 bases and J by 2 bases, with 16 bases left in between. The CDR3 loop spans 15 amino acids. The germline gives CDR1 WNHNN, CDR2 SYGVQD (reference sequence). The chain's CDR3 is CASSSRRTDNYGYTF. The CDR3 DNA follows: TGCGCCAGCAGCTCTCGCAGGACAGACAACTATGGCTACACCTTC.

The genes are TRBV24-1 and TRBJ2-2, with 8 nucleotides matching TRBD1. Germline V gene sequence: CDR1 KGHDR, CDR2 SFDVKD. The CDR3 runs to 16 residues. V gave up 3 bases and J gave up 7 bases; unmatched junction bases: 9. The CDR3 DNA reads as TGTGCCACCAGTGATGATATGCAGGGGGCGATCGGGGAGCTGTTTTTT. Translation gives CATSDDMQGAIGELFF.